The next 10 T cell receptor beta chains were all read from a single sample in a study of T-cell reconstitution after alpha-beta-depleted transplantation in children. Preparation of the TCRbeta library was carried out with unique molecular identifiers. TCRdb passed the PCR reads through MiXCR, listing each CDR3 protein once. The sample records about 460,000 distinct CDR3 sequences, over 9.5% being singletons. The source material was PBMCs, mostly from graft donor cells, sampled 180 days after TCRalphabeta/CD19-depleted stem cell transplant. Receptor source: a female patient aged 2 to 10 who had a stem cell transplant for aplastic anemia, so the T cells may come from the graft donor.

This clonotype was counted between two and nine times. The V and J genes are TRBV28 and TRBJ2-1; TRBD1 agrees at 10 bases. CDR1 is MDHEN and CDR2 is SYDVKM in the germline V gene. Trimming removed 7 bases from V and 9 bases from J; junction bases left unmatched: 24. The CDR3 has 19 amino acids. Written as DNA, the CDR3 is TGTGCCAGCAACCTCGGTACATCGCAAAATGGGGACAGGGGAGGTGAGCAGTTCTTC. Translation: CASNLGTSQNGDRGGEQFF. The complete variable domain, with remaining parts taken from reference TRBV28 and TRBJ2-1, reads DVKVTQSSRYLVKRTGEKVFLECVQDMDHENMFWYRQDPGLGLRLIYFSYDVKMKEKGDIPEGYSVSREKKERFSLILESASTNQTSMYLCASNLGTSQNGDRGGEQFFGPGTRLTVL.

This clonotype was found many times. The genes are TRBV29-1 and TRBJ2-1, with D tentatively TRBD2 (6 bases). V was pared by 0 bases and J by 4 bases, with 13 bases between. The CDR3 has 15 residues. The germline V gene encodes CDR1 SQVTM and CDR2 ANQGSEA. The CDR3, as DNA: TGCAGCGTTGAAGACCTACGGGGGAAGTACAATGAGCAGTTCTTC. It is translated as CSVEDLRGKYNEQFF.

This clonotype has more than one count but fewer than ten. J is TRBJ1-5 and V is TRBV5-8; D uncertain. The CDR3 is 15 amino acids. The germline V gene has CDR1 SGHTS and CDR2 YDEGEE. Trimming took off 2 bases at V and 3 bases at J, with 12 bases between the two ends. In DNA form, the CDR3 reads TGTGCCAGCAGCTTACGGACGTCCGACAATCAGCCCCAGCATTTT. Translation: CASSLRTSDNQPQHF.

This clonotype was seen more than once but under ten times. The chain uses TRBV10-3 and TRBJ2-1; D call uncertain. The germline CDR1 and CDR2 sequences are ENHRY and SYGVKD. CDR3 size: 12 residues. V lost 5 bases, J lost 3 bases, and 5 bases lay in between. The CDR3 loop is CAISPSYNEQFF. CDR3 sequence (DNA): TGTGCCATCAGTCCTAGCTACAATGAGCAGTTCTTC.

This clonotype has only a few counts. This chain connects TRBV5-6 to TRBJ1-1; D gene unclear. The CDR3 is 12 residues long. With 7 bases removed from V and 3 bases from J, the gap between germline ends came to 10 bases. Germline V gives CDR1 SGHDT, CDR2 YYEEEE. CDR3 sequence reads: CASQWEDTEAFF. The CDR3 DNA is TGTGCCAGCCAATGGGAGGACACTGAAGCTTTCTTT.

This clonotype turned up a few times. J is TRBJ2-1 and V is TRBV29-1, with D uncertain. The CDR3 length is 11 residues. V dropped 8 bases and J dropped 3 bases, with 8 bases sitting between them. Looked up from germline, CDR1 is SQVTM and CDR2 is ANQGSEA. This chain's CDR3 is CSYNYYNEQFF. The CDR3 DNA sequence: TGCAGCTATAACTACTACAATGAGCAGTTCTTC.

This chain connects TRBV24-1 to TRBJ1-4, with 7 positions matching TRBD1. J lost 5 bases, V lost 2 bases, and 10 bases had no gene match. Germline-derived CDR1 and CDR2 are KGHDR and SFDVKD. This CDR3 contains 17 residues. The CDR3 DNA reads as TGTGCCACCAGTGATTCGACAACAGGGGAAGGGAATGAAAAACTGTTTTTT. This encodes CATSDSTTGEGNEKLFF.

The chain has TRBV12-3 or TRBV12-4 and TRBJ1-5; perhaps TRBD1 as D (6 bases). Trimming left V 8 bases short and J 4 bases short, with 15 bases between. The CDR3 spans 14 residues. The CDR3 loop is CASSTGQKNQPQHF. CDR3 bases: TGTGCCAGCTCTACCGGACAGAAAAATCAGCCCCAGCATTTT.

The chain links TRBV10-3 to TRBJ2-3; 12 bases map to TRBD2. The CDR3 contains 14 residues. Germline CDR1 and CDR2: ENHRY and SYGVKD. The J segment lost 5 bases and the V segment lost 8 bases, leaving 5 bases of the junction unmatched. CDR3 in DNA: TGTGCCATCGCTAGCGGGAGGGTTATAGATACGCAGTATTTT. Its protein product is CAIASGRVIDTQYF.

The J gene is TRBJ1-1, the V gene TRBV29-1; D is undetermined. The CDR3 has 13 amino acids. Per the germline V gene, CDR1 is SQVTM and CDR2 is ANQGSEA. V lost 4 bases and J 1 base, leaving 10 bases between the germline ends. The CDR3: CSVGFAGNTEAFF. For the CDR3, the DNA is TGCAGCGTTGGTTTTGCAGGGAACACTGAAGCTTTCTTT. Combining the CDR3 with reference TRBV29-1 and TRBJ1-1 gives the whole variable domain SAVISQKPSRDICQRGTSLTIQCQVDSQVTMMFWYRQQPGQSLTLIATANQGSEATYESGFVIDKFPISRPNLTFSTLTVSNMSPEDSSIYLCSVGFAGNTEAFFGQGTRLTVV.